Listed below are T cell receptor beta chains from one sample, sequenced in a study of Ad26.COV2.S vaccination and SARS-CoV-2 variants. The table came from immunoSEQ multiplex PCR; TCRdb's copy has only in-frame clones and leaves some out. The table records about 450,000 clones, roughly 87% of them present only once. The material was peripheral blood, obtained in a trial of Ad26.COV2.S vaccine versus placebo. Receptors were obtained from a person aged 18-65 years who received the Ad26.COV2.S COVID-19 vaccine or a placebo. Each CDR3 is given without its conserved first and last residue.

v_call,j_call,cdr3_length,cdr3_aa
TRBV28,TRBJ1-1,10,ASISTGMIAF
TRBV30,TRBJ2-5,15,AWSVKGLAAFGETQY
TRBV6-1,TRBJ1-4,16,ASSELWTPLATNEKLF
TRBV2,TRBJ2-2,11,ASSRESTGELF
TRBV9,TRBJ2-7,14,ASSQAIDRVGHEQY
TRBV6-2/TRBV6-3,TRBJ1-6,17,ASSGWTARRSSYNSPLH
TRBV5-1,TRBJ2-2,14,ASSSTSGAGTGELF
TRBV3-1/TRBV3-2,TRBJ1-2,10,ASSPQGAGYT
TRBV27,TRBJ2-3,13,ASSLSRRGTDTQY
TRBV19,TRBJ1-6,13,ASSSPDVFNSPLH
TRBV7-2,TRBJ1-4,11,ASSSKGGEKLF
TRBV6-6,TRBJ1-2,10,ASSYSGGTYT
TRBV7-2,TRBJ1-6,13,ASSLASGGNSPLH
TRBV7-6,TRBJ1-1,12,ASSAQTGNTEAF
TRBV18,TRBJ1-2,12,ASSPSQGADGYT